The clone carrying this TCR beta chain was detected many times. Its antigen remains unidentified. MiXCR was run by TCRdb on the reads, yielding one entry per CDR3 protein. The repertoire holds some 560,000 distinct CDR3 sequences, with 40% as singletons. These data are taken from a study of T cell repertoires in cytomegalovirus infection. Study-wide background: Alongside well-studied HLA-B-restricted CMV epitopes, recently identified HLA-C-restricted CMV epitopes were also used.

The germline CDR1 and CDR2 sequences are SGHTA and FQGNSA. V lost 1 base and J lost 9, with 13 bases in between. CDR3 length: 14 amino acids. The genes are TRBV7-2 and TRBJ2-1; a possible D gene is TRBD1 (5 bases). The sequencing here drew on cultured PBMCs, taken from culture after CMV antigen stimulation. The receptor was derived from a human donor in good health (CMV status not recorded). Some clones in this sample may be carry-over from other donors' samples. This CDR3 reads CASSLDRGMSEQFF. For the CDR3, the DNA is TGTGCCAGCAGCTTAGATAGGGGAATGAGTGAGCAGTTCTTC.